This TCR beta chain was retrieved from a study of cytomegalovirus exposure and HLA in healthy donors. Germline trimming cut 2 bases from V and 2 bases from J; bases unmatched to any gene: 2. The CDR3 is 14 residues long. CDR1 is MNHEY and CDR2 is SMNVEV in the germline V gene (reference sequence). This clone was detected once. In nominal health when sampled, donors likely had unrecorded immune exposures nonetheless. Primers: 60 Vbeta forward and 13 Jbeta reverse. Produced via immunoSEQ multiplex PCR; TCRdb's table is partial and in-frame only. The sample has about 98,000 clones, about 70% seen once. This receptor was obtained from a human donor in good health. V usage is TRBV27 and J usage is TRBJ2-7, with 8 bases that match TRBD2. Sample: PBMCs. CDR3 DNA: TGTGCCAGCAGTTTAGGGCGGGGGGCCTACGAGCAGTACTTC. Its protein is CASSLGRGAYEQYF.